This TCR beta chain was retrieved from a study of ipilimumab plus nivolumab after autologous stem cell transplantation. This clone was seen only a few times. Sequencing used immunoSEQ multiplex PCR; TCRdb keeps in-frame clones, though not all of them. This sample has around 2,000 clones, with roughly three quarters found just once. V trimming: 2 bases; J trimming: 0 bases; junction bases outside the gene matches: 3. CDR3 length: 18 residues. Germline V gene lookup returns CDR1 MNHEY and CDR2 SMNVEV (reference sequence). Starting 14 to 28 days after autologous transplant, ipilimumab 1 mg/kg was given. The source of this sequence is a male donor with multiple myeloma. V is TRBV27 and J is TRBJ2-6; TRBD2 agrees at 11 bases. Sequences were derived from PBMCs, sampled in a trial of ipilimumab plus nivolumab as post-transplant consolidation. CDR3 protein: CASSLLAGGTSGANVLTF. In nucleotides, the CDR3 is TGTGCCAGCAGTTTACTAGCGGGGGGAACCTCTGGGGCCAACGTCCTGACTTTC.